This is a list of T cell receptor beta chains from one sample in a study of cytomegalovirus exposure and HLA in healthy donors. The protocol was immunoSEQ multiplex PCR, while the TCRdb copy is restricted to in-frame clones and leaves out a portion. The sample holds 95,000 to 150,000 clones, around 76% seen once. The sequenced sample was PBMCs. The receptors here all came from a man in his sixties in good health and CMV-seropositive. Both conserved end residues are part of each CDR3. Each record gives: CDR3 protein, CDR3 DNA, D gene, clone size, V gene, J gene. D genes are given only for firm matches. Size tells how often a clone was seen (once, few, many) or the class of an expanded clone, and some rows leave it out.

CASSSMTGEAEAFF	TGCGCCAGCAGCTCCATGACAGGGGAGGCTGAAGCTTTCTTT	TRBD1	.	TRBV5-1	TRBJ1-1
CASRRPGQGGYTF	TGTGCCAGCAGACGTCCGGGACAAGGCGGCTACACCTTC	.	.	TRBV6-5	TRBJ1-2
CASSLEGAADTQYF	TGTGCCAGCAGCTTAGAGGGGGCCGCAGATACGCAGTATTTT	TRBD1	.	TRBV5-5	TRBJ2-3
CASSLSGTVTEAFF	TGTGCCAGCAGCTTATCCGGGACAGTTACTGAAGCTTTCTTT	TRBD1	.	TRBV7-9	TRBJ1-1
CASSRTFSNQPQHF	TGTGCCAGCAGCCGAACATTTAGCAATCAGCCCCAGCATTTT	.	.	TRBV5-8	TRBJ1-5
CASSAQGATNEKLFF	TGCGCCAGCAGCGCCCAGGGTGCAACTAATGAAAAACTGTTTTTT	.	.	TRBV5-1	TRBJ1-4
CASSPRGESSGGYTF	TGTGCCAGCAGCCCTCGGGGGGAGAGCTCGGGGGGCTACACCTTC	.	.	TRBV28	TRBJ1-2
CASSRGGGADTQYF	TGTGCCAGTTCCCGGGGCGGAGGGGCAGATACGCAGTATTTT	.	.	TRBV19	TRBJ2-3
CASSLSFSGGYTF	TGTGCCAGCAGTTTATCCTTTTCCGGTGGCTACACCTTC	.	.	TRBV27	TRBJ1-2
CASSTSGHRLDEQFF	TGTGCCAGCAGCACAAGTGGTCACAGGCTCGATGAGCAGTTCTTC	.	.	TRBV11-2	TRBJ2-1
CASSWDRGQEAFF	TGCGCCAGCAGCTGGGACAGGGGGCAAGAAGCTTTCTTT	TRBD1	.	TRBV5-1	TRBJ1-1
CASSESGQSYEQYF	TGTGCCAGCAGTGAATCAGGACAGTCCTACGAGCAGTACTTC	.	.	TRBV6-1	TRBJ2-7
CASSLAGSGETQYF	TGTGCCAGCAGCTTGGCAGGGTCAGGAGAGACCCAGTACTTC	.	.	TRBV7-2	TRBJ2-5
CASSFRTAQETQYF	TGTGCCAGCAGCTTCCGGACAGCCCAAGAGACCCAGTACTTC	.	.	TRBV11-2	TRBJ2-5
CASSGWGTGNGYTF	TGTGCCAGCAGTGGGTGGGGGACAGGGAATGGCTACACCTTC	TRBD1	.	TRBV6-5	TRBJ1-2
CASRISSGGSYNEQFF	TGTGCCAGCAGAATCAGCTCGGGAGGTTCCTACAATGAGCAGTTCTTC	TRBD2	few	TRBV28	TRBJ2-1
CASSAGTGGGTEAFF	TGTGCCAGCAGCGCGGGGACAGGGGGAGGCACTGAAGCTTTCTTT	TRBD1	few	TRBV9	TRBJ1-1
CASSGGVTGQGYTF	TGTGCCAGCAGCGGAGGAGTGACAGGGCAGGGCTACACCTTC	TRBD1	.	TRBV9	TRBJ1-2
CASSGLDSFSYNEQFF	TGTGCCAGTAGTGGACTAGATTCATTCTCCTACAATGAGCAGTTCTTC	TRBD2	.	TRBV19	TRBJ2-1
CASSLVQGGEKLFF	TGCGCCAGCAGCTTGGTACAGGGGGGCGAAAAACTGTTTTTT	TRBD1	.	TRBV5-1	TRBJ1-4
CASSPPGERGEAFF	TGTGCCAGCTCACCACCCGGGGAGCGGGGTGAAGCTTTCTTT	.	.	TRBV18	TRBJ1-1
CASGTPSEAFF	TGTGCCAGCGGGACACCCTCCGAAGCTTTCTTT	.	.	TRBV25-1	TRBJ1-1
CASSITGVNTEAFF	TGCGCCAGCAGCATCACCGGGGTAAACACTGAAGCTTTCTTT	.	.	TRBV5-1	TRBJ1-1
CASSYSLNEQFF	TGTGCCAGCAGTTACTCCCTGAATGAGCAGTTCTTC	.	.	TRBV6-5	TRBJ2-1
CASRYMQAGNTEAFF	TGCGCCAGCAGATATATGCAGGCGGGGAACACTGAAGCTTTCTTT	.	.	TRBV5-1	TRBJ1-1
CASSLGLMNTEAFF	TGTGCCAGCAGCTTGGGGCTGATGAACACTGAAGCTTTCTTT	.	.	TRBV5-5	TRBJ1-1
CSVLAGGQETQYF	TGCAGCGTTTTAGCGGGAGGCCAAGAGACCCAGTACTTC	TRBD2	.	TRBV29-1	TRBJ2-5
CATQRTGVSYEQYF	TGTGCCACCCAACGGACAGGGGTTTCCTACGAGCAGTACTTC	TRBD1	.	TRBV19	TRBJ2-7
CASSLGPGTAAYEQYF	TGTGCCAGCAGCTTAGGCCCCGGGACAGCAGCCTACGAGCAGTACTTC	TRBD1	.	TRBV5-5	TRBJ2-7
CASPPTRQASSGNTIYF	TGTGCTAGTCCACCGACGCGACAGGCAAGCTCTGGAAACACCATATATTTT	.	.	TRBV12-5	TRBJ1-3
CAWSLPDYRPQHF	TGTGCCTGGAGTTTGCCTGACTATCGGCCCCAGCATTTT	.	few	TRBV30	TRBJ1-5
CASSVGPNPDTQYF	TGCGCCAGCAGCGTTGGGCCAAACCCGGATACGCAGTATTTT	.	.	TRBV5-1	TRBJ2-3
CASSLQRSYEQYF	TGTGCCAGCAGCTTACAACGGTCCTACGAGCAGTACTTC	.	.	TRBV11-2	TRBJ2-7
CASSQGQAIEAFF	TGTGCCAGCTCACAGGGACAGGCCATTGAAGCTTTCTTT	TRBD1	.	TRBV18	TRBJ1-1
CAISDWGQDQPQHF	TGTGCCATCAGTGATTGGGGCCAGGATCAGCCCCAGCATTTT	.	.	TRBV10-3	TRBJ1-5
CASSPISSGSGEQYF	TGTGCCAGCAGTCCTATTAGTAGCGGGAGTGGGGAGCAGTACTTC	TRBD2	.	TRBV28	TRBJ2-7
CASSPDRVPAEKLFF	TGTGCCAGCTCACCAGACAGGGTGCCCGCGGAAAAACTGTTTTTT	TRBD1	.	TRBV18	TRBJ1-4
CASSVGRTSERETQYF	TGTGCCAGCAGCGTAGGAAGGACTAGCGAGAGAGAGACCCAGTACTTC	TRBD2	.	TRBV9	TRBJ2-5
CASNESAYEQYF	TGTGCCAGCAATGAATCGGCCTACGAGCAGTACTTC	.	.	TRBV6-6	TRBJ2-7
CSSSSNQYEQYF	TGTTCCAGCAGCTCCAATCAATACGAGCAGTACTTC	.	.	TRBV7-9	TRBJ2-7
CASSLRGGTGELNTEAFF	TGTGCCAGCAGCTTAAGGGGAGGGACAGGGGAGCTGAACACTGAAGCTTTCTTT	TRBD1	.	TRBV7-3	TRBJ1-1
CASTPHTSRYEQFF	TGTGCCAGCACCCCTCACACGTCCAGGTATGAGCAGTTCTTC	.	.	TRBV6-6	TRBJ2-1
CASSAPGLAGISYNEQFF	TGTGCCAGCAGCGCACCGGGACTAGCGGGAATTTCCTACAATGAGCAGTTCTTC	TRBD2	.	TRBV9	TRBJ2-1